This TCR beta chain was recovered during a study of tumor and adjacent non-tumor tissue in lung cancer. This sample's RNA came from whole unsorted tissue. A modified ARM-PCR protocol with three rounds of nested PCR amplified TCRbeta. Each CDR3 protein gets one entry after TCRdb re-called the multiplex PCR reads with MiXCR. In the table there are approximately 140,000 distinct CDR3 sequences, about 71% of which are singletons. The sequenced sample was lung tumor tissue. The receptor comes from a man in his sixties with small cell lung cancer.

The CDR3 protein is CASSRSGSEAFF. The CDR3 nucleotides read TGTGCCAGCAGCCGGAGTGGGTCTGAAGCTTTCTTT. This sequence joins TRBV11-1 and TRBJ1-1; D remains unclear. V lost 5 bases, J lost 6 bases, and 10 bases lay in between. Germline V lookup: CDR1 SGHAT, CDR2 FQDESV (reference sequence). The CDR3 runs 12 residues.